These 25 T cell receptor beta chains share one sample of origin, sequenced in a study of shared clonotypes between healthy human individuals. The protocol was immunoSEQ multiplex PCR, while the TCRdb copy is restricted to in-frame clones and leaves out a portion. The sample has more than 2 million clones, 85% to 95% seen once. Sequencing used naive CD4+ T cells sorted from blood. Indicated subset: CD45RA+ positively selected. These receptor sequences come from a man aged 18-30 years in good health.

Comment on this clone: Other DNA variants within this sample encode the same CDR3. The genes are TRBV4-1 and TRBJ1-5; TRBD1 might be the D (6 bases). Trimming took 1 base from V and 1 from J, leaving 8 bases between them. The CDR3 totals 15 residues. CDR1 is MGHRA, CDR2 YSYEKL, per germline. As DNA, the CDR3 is TGCGCCAGCAGCCAAGGAGGGGGGAGCAATCAGCCCCAGCATTTT. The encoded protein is CASSQGGGSNQPQHF.

The CDR3 DNA reads as TGTGCCAGCAGCTCAGCGGTATTGGGGGATCAGCCCCAGCATTTT. This codes for CASSSAVLGDQPQHF. The chain carries TRBV28 and TRBJ1-5; D is possibly TRBD1 (5 bases). This CDR3 has 15 amino acids. The V end was cut by 6 bases, the J end by 5 bases, with 17 bases between. The germline gives CDR1 MDHEN, CDR2 SYDVKM.

The CDR3 DNA follows: TGCGCCAGCAGCCAAGTTTTTAGGAGGGACAATCAGCCCCAGCATTTT. It is translated as CASSQVFRRDNQPQHF. The chain employs TRBV4-1 and TRBJ1-5; D is uncertain. There are 16 residues in the CDR3. Germline lookup yields CDR1 MGHRA and CDR2 YSYEKL. V was clipped by 1 base and J by 3 bases, with 13 bases between them.

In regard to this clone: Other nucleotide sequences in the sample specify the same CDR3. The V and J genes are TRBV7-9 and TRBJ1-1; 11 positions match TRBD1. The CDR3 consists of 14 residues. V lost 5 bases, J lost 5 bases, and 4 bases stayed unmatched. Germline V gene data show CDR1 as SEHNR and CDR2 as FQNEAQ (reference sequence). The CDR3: CASSQGQGETEAFF. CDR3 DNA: TGTGCCAGCAGCCAGGGACAGGGGGAGACTGAAGCTTTCTTT. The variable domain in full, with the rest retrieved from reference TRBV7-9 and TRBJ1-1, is DTGVSQNPRHKITKRGQNVTFRCDPISEHNRLYWYRQTLGQGPEFLTYFQNEAQLEKSRLLSDRFSAERPKGSFSTLEIQRTEQGDSAMYLCASSQGQGETEAFFGQGTRLTVV.

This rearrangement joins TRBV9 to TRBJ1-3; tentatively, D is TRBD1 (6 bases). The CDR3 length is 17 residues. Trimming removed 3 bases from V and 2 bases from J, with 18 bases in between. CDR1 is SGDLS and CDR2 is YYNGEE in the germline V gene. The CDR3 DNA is TGTGCCAGCAGCGAGAGGGGGAGGGGTTTCACTGGAAACACCATATATTTT. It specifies CASSERGRGFTGNTIYF. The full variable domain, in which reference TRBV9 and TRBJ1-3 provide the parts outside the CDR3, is DSGVTQTPKHLITATGQRVTLRCSPRSGDLSVYWYQQSLDQGLQFLIQYYNGEERAKGNILERFSAQQFPDLHSELNLSSLELGDSALYFCASSERGRGFTGNTIYFGEGSWLTVV.

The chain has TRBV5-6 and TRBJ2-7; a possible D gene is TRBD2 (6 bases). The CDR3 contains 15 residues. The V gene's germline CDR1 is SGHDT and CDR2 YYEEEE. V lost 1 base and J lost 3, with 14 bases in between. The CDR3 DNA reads TGTGCCAGCAGCTTGTTCGGGGGAAATAGCTACGAGCAGTACTTC. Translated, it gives CASSLFGGNSYEQYF.

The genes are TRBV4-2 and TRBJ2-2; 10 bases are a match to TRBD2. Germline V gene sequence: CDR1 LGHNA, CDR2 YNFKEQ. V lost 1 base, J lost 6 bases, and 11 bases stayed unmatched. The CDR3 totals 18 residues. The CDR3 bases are TGTGCCAGCAGCCAAGCACCTGACACTAGCGGGGCCCCCGGGGAGCTGTTTTTT. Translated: CASSQAPDTSGAPGELFF.

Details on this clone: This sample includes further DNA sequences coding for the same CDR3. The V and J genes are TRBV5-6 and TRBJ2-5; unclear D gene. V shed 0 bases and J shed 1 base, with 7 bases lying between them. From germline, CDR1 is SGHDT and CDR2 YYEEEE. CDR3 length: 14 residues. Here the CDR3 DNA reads TGTGCCAGCAGCTTGGGGTCCGTCCAAGAGACCCAGTACTTC. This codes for CASSLGSVQETQYF.

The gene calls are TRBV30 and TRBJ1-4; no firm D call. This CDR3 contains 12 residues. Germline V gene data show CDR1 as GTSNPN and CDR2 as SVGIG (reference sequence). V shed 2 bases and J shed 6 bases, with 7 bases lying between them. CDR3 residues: CAWSPPDEKLFF. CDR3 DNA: TGTGCCTGGAGTCCCCCGGATGAAAAACTGTTTTTT.

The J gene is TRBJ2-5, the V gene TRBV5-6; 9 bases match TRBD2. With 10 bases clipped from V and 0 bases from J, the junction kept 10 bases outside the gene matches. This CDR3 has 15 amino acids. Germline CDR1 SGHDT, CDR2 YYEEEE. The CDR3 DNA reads TGTGCCGCCCCCCCGGCTAGCGGGAACCAAGAGACCCAGTACTTC. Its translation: CAAPPASGNQETQYF.

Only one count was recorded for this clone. This chain's CDR3 is CASSPGAAGGGEEGKYF. CDR3 nucleotide sequence: TGTGCCAGCAGCCCTGGGGCGGCGGGAGGTGGGGAGGAGGGAAAGTATTTT. V is TRBV9 and J is TRBJ2-3, with 8 positions matching TRBD2. The CDR3 runs 17 residues. The germline V gene encodes CDR1 SGDLS and CDR2 YYNGEE. V was pared by 4 bases and J by 13 bases, with 23 bases of the junction left unmatched.

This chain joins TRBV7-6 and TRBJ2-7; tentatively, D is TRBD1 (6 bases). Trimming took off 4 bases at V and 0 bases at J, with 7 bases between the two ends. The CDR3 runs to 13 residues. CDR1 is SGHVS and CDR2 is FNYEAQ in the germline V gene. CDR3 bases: TGTGCCAGCAGCTCACAGGGCTCCTACGAGCAGTACTTC. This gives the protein CASSSQGSYEQYF.

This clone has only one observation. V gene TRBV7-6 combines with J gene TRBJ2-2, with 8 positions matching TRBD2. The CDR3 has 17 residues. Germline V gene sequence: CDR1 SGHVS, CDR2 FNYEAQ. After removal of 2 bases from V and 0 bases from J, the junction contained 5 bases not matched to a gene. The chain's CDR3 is CASSLWSSGSNTGELFF. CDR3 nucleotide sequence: TGTGCCAGCAGCTTATGGTCTAGCGGGTCGAACACCGGGGAGCTGTTTTTT.

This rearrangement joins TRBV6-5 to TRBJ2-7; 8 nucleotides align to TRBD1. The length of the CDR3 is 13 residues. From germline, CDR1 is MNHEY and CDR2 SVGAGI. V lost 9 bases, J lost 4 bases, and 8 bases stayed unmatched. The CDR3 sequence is CASSDRVLYEQYF. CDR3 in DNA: TGTGCCAGTTCGGACAGGGTATTATACGAGCAGTACTTC.

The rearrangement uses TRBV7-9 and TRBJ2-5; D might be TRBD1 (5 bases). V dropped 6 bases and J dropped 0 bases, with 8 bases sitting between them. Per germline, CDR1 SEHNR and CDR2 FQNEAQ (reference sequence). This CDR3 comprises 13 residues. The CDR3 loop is CASRQVNQETQYF. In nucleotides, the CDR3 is TGTGCCAGCAGACAGGTGAACCAAGAGACCCAGTACTTC.

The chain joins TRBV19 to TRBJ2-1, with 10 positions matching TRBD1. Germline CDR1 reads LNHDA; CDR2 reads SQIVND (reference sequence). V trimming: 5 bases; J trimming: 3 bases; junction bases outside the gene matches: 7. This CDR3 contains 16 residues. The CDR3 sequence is CASSLPGTGVYNEQFF. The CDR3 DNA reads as TGTGCCAGTAGTCTTCCCGGGACAGGGGTCTACAATGAGCAGTTCTTC.

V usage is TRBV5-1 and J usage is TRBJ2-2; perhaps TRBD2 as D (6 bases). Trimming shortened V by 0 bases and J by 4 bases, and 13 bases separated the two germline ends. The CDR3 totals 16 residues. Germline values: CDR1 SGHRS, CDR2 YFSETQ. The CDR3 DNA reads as TGCGCCAGCAGCTTGGGGGGACTCTCGGGCACCGGGGAGCTGTTTTTT. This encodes CASSLGGLSGTGELFF.

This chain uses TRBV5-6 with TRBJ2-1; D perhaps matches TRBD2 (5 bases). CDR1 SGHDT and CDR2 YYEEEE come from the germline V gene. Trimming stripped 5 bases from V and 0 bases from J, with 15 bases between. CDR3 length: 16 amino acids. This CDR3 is CASSPAWRASYNEQFF. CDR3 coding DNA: TGTGCCAGCAGTCCCGCGTGGCGGGCCTCCTACAATGAGCAGTTCTTC.

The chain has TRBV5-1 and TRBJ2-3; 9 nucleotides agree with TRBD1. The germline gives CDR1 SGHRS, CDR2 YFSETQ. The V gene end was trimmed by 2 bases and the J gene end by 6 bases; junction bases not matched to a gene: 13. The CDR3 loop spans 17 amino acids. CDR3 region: CASSLVRTGELRDTQYF. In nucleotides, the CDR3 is TGCGCCAGCAGCTTAGTTCGGACAGGGGAACTCCGGGATACGCAGTATTTT.

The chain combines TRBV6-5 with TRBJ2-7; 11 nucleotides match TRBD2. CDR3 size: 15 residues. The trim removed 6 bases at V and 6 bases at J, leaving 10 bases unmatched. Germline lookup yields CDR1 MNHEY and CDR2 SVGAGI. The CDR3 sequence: CASRRLAGGFAEQYF. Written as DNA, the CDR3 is TGTGCCAGCAGACGCCTAGCGGGAGGATTTGCCGAGCAGTACTTC.

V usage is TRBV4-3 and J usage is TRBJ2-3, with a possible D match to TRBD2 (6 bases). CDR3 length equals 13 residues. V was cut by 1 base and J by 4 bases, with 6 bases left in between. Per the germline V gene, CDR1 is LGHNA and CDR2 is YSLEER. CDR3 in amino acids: CASSQAGADTQYF. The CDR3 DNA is TGCGCCAGCAGCCAAGCGGGAGCAGATACGCAGTATTTT.

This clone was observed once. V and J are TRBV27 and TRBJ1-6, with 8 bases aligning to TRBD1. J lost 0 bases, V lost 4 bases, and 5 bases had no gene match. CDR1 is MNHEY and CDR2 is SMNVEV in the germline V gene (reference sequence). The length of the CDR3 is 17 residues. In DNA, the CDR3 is TGTGCCAGCAGTTCCCGACAGGGGAGCTCCTATAATTCACCCCTCCACTTT. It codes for CASSSRQGSSYNSPLHF.

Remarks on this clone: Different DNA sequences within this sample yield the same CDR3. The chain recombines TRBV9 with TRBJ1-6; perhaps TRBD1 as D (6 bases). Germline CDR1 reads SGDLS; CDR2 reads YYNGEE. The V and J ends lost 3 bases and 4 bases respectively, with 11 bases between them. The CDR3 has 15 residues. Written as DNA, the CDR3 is TGTGCCAGCAGCGGGGAAACAGGGTATAATTCACCCCTCCACTTT. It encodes CASSGETGYNSPLHF.

This CDR3 is CASSMAGDNQPQHF. The CDR3 DNA reads as TGTGCCAGTAGTATGGCAGGGGACAATCAGCCCCAGCATTTT. The V and J genes are TRBV19 and TRBJ1-5, with a possible D match to TRBD1 (6 bases). Trimming stripped 3 bases from V and 3 bases from J, with 9 bases between. The CDR3 spans 14 residues. The germline gives CDR1 LNHDA, CDR2 SQIVND (reference sequence). The whole variable domain, remainder taken from reference TRBV19 and TRBJ1-5, is DGGITQSPKYLFRKEGQNVTLSCEQNLNHDAMYWYRQDPGQGLRLIYYSQIVNDFQKGDIAEGYSVSREKKESFPLTVTSAQKNPTAFYLCASSMAGDNQPQHFGDGTRLSIL.

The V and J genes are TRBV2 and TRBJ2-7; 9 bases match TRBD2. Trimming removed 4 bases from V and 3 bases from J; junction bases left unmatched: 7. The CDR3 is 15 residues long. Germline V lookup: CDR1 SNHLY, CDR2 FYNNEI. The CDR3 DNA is TGTGCCAGCAGTGGGGGGCTAGCGGGGATCTACGAGCAGTACTTC. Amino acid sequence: CASSGGLAGIYEQYF.